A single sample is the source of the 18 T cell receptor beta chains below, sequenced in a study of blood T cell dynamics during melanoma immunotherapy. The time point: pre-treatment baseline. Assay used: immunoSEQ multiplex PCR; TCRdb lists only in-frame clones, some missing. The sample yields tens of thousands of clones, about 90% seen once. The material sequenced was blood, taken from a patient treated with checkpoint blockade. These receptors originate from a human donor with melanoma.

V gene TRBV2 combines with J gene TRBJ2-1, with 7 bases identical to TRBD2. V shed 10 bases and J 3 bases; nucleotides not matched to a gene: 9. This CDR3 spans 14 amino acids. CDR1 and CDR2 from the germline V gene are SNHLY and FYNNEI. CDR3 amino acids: CATKTSAHYNEQFF. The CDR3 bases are TGTGCCACAAAAACTAGCGCTCACTACAATGAGCAGTTCTTC.

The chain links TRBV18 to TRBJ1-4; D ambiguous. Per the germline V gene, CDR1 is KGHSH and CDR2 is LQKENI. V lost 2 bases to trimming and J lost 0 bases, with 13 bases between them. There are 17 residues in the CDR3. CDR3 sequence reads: CASSPEVGTATNEKLFF. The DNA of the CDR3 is TGTGCCAGCTCACCAGAGGTTGGCACGGCAACTAATGAAAAACTGTTTTTT.

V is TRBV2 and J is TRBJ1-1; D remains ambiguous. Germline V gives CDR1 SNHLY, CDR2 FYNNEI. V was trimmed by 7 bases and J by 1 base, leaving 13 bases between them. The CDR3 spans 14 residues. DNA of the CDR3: TGTGCCAGCAAAAGGTCGAGGCGGAACACTGAAGCTTTCTTT. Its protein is CASKRSRRNTEAFF.

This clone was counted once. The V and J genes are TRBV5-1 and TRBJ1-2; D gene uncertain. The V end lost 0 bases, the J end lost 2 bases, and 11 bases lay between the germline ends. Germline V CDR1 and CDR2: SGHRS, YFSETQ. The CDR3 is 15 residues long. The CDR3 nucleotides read TGCGCCAGCAGCTTGGGAGATCTTAACAACTATGGCTACACCTTC. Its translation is CASSLGDLNNYGYTF.

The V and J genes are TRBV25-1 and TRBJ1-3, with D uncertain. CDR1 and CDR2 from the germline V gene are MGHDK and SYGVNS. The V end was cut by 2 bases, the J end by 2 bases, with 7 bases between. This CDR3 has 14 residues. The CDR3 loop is CASSEERTGNTIYF. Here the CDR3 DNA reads TGTGCCAGCAGTGAAGAGCGGACTGGAAACACCATATATTTT.

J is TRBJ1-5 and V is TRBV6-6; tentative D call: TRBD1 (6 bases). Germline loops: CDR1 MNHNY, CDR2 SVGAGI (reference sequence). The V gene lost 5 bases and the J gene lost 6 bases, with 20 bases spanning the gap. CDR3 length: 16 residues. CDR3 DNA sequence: TGTGCCAGCAGTGTCCAGGGGCAGCGCATGAGTCAGCCCCAGCATTTT. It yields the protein CASSVQGQRMSQPQHF.

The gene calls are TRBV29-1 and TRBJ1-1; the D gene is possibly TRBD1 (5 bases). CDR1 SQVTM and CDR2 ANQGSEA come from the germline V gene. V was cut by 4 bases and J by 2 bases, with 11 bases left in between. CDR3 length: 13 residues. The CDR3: CSVGRQLNTEAFF. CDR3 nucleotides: TGCAGCGTTGGGAGACAGCTTAACACTGAAGCTTTCTTT. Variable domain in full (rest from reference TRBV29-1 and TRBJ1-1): SAVISQKPSRDICQRGTSLTIQCQVDSQVTMMFWYRQQPGQSLTLIATANQGSEATYESGFVIDKFPISRPNLTFSTLTVSNMSPEDSSIYLCSVGRQLNTEAFFGQGTRLTVV.

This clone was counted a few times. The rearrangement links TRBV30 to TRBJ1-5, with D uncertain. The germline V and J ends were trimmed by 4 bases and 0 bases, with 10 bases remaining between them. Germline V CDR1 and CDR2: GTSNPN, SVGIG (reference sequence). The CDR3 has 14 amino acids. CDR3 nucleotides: TGTGCCTGGACCGACGGTTATAGCAATCAGCCCCAGCATTTT. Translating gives CAWTDGYSNQPQHF.

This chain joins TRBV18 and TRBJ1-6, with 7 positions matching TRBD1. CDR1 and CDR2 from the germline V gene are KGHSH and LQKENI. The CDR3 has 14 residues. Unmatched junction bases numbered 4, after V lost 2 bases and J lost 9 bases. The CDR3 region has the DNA TGTGCCAGCTCACCAAGACAGGGTGGTTCACCCCTCCACTTT. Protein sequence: CASSPRQGGSPLHF.

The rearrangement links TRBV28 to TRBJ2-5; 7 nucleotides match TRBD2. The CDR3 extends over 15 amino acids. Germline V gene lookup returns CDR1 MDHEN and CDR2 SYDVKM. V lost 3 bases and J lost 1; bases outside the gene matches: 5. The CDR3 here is CASSFDGRPQETQYF. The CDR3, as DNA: TGTGCCAGCAGTTTTGACGGGAGGCCCCAAGAGACCCAGTACTTC.

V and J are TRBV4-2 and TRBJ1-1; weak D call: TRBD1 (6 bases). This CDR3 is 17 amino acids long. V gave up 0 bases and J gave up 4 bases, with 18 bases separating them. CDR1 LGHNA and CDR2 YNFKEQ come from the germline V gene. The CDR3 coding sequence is TGTGCCAGCAGCCAAGATCGTCCTTCAGGCAGGGGCACTGAAGCTTTCTTT. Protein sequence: CASSQDRPSGRGTEAFF.

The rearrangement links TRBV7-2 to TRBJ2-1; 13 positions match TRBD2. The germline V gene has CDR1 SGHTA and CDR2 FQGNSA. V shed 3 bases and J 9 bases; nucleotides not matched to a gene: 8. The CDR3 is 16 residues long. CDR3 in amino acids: CASSLGRTSGRGEQFF. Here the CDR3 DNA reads TGTGCCAGCAGCTTGGGTCGGACTAGCGGGAGAGGTGAGCAGTTCTTC.

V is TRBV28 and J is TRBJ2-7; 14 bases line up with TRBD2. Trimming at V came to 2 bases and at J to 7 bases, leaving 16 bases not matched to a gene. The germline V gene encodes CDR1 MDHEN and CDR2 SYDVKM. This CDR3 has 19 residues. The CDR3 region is CASSLPTGLAGVRAGEQYF. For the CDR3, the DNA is TGTGCCAGCAGTTTACCAACGGGACTAGCGGGAGTTAGGGCGGGAGAGCAGTACTTC.

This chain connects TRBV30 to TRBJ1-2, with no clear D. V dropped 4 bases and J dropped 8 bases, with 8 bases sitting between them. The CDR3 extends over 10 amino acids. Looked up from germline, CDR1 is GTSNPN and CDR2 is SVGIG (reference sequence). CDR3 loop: CAWMGEGYTF. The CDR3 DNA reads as TGTGCCTGGATGGGTGAAGGCTACACCTTC.

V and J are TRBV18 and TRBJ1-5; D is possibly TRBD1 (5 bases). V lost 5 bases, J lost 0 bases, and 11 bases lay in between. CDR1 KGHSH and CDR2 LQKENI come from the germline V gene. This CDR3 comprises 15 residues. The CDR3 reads CASSDGHHSNQPQHF. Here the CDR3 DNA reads TGTGCCAGCTCAGACGGACACCATAGCAATCAGCCCCAGCATTTT.

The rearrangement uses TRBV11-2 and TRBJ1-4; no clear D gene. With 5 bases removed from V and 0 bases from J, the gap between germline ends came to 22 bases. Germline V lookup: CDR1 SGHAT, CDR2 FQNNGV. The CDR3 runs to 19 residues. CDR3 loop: CASSPWRGKLGPTNEKLFF. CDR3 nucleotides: TGTGCCAGCAGCCCTTGGAGAGGGAAGTTGGGCCCAACTAATGAAAAACTGTTTTTT.

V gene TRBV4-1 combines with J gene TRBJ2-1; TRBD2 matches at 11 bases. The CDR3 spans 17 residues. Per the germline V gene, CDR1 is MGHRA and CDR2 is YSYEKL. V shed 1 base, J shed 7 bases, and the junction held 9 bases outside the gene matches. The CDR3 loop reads CASSQGRTSGSRNEQFF. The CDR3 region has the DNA TGCGCCAGCAGCCAAGGCCGAACTAGCGGGAGTAGGAATGAGCAGTTCTTC.

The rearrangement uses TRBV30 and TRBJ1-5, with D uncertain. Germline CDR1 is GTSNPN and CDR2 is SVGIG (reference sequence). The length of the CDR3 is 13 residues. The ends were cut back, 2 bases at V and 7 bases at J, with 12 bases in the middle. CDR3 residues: CAWSQKGRQPQHF. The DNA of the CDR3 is TGTGCCTGGAGTCAAAAGGGCCGGCAGCCCCAGCATTTT.